The T cell receptor beta chain under discussion was sequenced for a study of response to subunit inactivated influenza vaccine. Study results and limitations: Few additional T cells are recruited per seasonal influenza vaccination, authors suggested.

As to this clonotype: Its antigen is still unknown.

TCRdb recomputed calls from the RT-PCR reads with MiXCR, one row per CDR3 protein. This repertoire shows hundreds of thousands of distinct CDR3 sequences, roughly 13% found once; its top ten account for 6.5% to 8.5%. The CDR3 is 17 amino acids. V shed 3 bases and J 1 base; nucleotides not matched to a gene: 5. The germline gives CDR1 KGHDR, CDR2 SFDVKD. This clonotype originated in a man aged 50 to 60 who received an inactivated influenza vaccine. The chain recombines TRBV24-1 with TRBJ2-5; 12 bases agree with TRBD2. This sample comprised PBMCs from blood, obtained 14 to 15 days before vaccination. CDR3: CATSDRTSGAIQETQYF. The CDR3 DNA reads TGTGCCACCAGTGATCGGACTAGCGGGGCTATCCAAGAGACCCAGTACTTC.